This T cell receptor (delta chain) came from a study of γδ T cells in repeated Plasmodium falciparum infection. At the level of the study: Timepoints: baseline, immediately before selected infections, and 21 days after every infection. Study-level points and caveats: Over time and infection, Vgamma9/Vdelta2+ repertoires remained highly stable and polyclonal. Malian children's Vdelta2-negative repertoires appeared more expanded and less diverse than Australians'.

Note on this clone: Its antigen remains unknown. The protein that TCRdb holds for this DNA derives from a much larger clone and differs from the translated DNA at residue 9, which likely indicates a read error; the protein shown here is translated from the DNA.

TCRdb processed the multiplex PCR reads again with the CATT caller. The data show 45,000 to 60,000 delta-chain clones, about 2% seen once. Vgamma9/Vdelta2+ and Vdelta2-negative gammadelta T cells were flow-sorted from PBMC for bulk sequencing. The V gene's germline CDR1 is TVYSNPD and CDR2 GDNSRS (reference sequence). With 5 bases clipped from V and 7 bases from J, the junction kept 13 bases outside the gene matches. The CDR3 runs to 13 residues. Sequenced: gamma-delta T cells from blood. The sequence derives from a pool of human donors (malaria-infected and uninfected, not separated). The chain links TRDV3 to TRDJ1; the match to TRDD3 covers 7 bases. Germline matching of the DNA provided the J gene here, since TCRdb leaves it blank. The CDR3 sequence: CAHSPLGSPKLIF. The DNA of the CDR3 is TGTGCCCACAGCCCACTGGGGTCACCTAAACTCATCTTT.